This TCR beta chain stems from a study of B cell selection in AIRE deficiency. V was shortened by 0 bases and J by 6 bases, with 15 bases between the two germline ends. The CDR3 runs to 15 residues. Per the germline V gene, CDR1 is LGHNA and CDR2 is YSLEER. Some clones are missing from TCRdb's copy, which holds only in-frame ones; the method was immunoSEQ multiplex PCR. The sample contains under 30,000 clones, roughly 97% of which appear only once. CD4+CD127+ cells were sorted as the conventional CD4 T cells. Sequenced material: conventional CD4+ T cells sorted from PBMCs. V is TRBV4-3 and J is TRBJ2-7; a possible D gene is TRBD2 (6 bases). The receptor was isolated from a human donor with AIRE deficiency. CDR3 nucleotides: TGCGCCAGCAGCCAAGATCTCGTGGGAGGACCCGAGCAGTACTTC. Its translation is CASSQDLVGGPEQYF.